This T cell receptor (beta chain) stems from a study of CD8 T cells in ankylosing spondylitis. Findings and caveats of the study: The study identified a TCR beta motif of several highly homologous variants that appeared characteristic of ankylosing spondylitis blood.

TCRdb fed the 5' RACE reads into MiXCR, producing one record per CDR3 protein. The sample lists about 220,000 distinct CDR3 sequences, around 7.9% occurring once. This clonotype was seen repeatedly, ten times or more. Its antigen remains unidentified. Germline-derived CDR1 and CDR2 are SEHNR and FQNEAQ (reference sequence). The CDR3 is 15 residues long. Losses at the gene ends were 7 bases for V and 8 bases for J; bases not matched to a gene: 14. This chain uses TRBV7-9 with TRBJ2-1; 7 bases match TRBD2. The source material was blood, either unsorted or a sorted T cell fraction (not recorded which). The clonotype was recovered from a male donor with ankylosing spondylitis. CDR3 sequence: CASIHRSSGDDEQFF. Here the CDR3 DNA reads TGTGCCAGCATCCACCGTTCTAGCGGCGACGATGAGCAGTTCTTC.